This entry describes one T cell receptor (beta chain). Its antigen is currently unknown. The entry originates in a study of cytomegalovirus exposure and HLA in healthy donors. Study-wide results and caveats: Analyzed later, association rates of TCRs varied across HLA loci, with DRB1 most and HLA-C fewest.

PCR involved 60 Vbeta and 13 Jbeta primers. Data came from immunoSEQ multiplex PCR; TCRdb stores just in-frame clones and leaves some out. The sample contains some 190,000 clones, about 84% of which appear only once. CDR1 and CDR2 (germline): SGHVS, FQNEAQ. The CDR3 extends over 13 amino acids. Trimming removed 4 bases at V and 5 bases at J, with 8 bases between. The chain joins TRBV7-8 to TRBJ1-4; D gene unclear. The clonotype comes from a woman aged 25 to 45 in good health and CMV-seropositive. The sequenced material came from PBMCs. The CDR3 bases are TGTGCCAGCAGCTCTACAGAGAATGAAAAACTGTTTTTT. It is translated as CASSSTENEKLFF.